The sequence of this TCR beta chain was determined in a study of cytomegalovirus exposure and HLA in healthy donors. Separate from the roughly 700-subject first cohort, the approximately 120-subject validation cohort was the one that the donors belonged to. J lost 7 bases, V lost 5 bases, and 8 bases had no gene match. CDR1 is GTSNPN, CDR2 SVGIG, per germline (reference sequence). This CDR3 has 14 residues. Worth noting for this clone: The antigen is undetermined.

Repertoires were generated with immunoSEQ multiplex PCR, while TCRdb's copy carries only in-frame clones and drops some. The sample has 200,000 to 250,000 clones; 65% to 85% are singletons. Study results and caveats: Cytomegalovirus association was listed for 164 TCR beta chains. Many donors shared some public TCRs, even though most TCR sequences were rare. Reportedly, diagnosis of cytomegalovirus status by the classifier showed high specificity and sensitivity.

The chain combines TRBV30 with TRBJ1-2; 12 bases fit TRBD1. Sequenced sample: PBMCs. The receptor's source is a woman aged 25 to 39 in good health and CMV-seropositive. Written as DNA, the CDR3 is TGTGCCTGGCATCCGGGACAGGGGGCCAGTGGCTACACCTTC. It specifies CAWHPGQGASGYTF. Full variable domain (remainder filled in from reference TRBV30 and TRBJ1-2): SQTIHQWPATLVQPVGSPLSLECTVEGTSNPNLYWYRQAAGRGLQLLFYSVGIGQISSEVPQNLSASRPQDRQFILSSKKLLLSDSGFYLCAWHPGQGASGYTFGSGTRLTVV.